One sample yielded the 28 T cell receptor beta chains listed below, sequenced in a study of cytomegalovirus exposure and HLA in healthy donors. TCRdb keeps only in-frame clones here, not all; method: immunoSEQ multiplex PCR. In the table there are roughly 330,000 clones, 87% of which are singletons. The sample taken for sequencing was PBMCs. The receptors shown here come from a woman aged 25-40 years in good health and CMV-seropositive.

This clone appeared a few times. The CDR3 sequence: CASSYRGDGYTF. The DNA of the CDR3 is TGTGCCAGCAGTTATCGGGGGGACGGCTACACCTTC. The chain couples TRBV6-6 to TRBJ1-2, with D tentatively TRBD1 (5 bases). The V end lost 3 bases, the J end lost 8 bases, and 10 bases lay between the germline ends. CDR3 size: 12 residues. CDR1 and CDR2 (germline): MNHNY, SVGAGI (reference sequence).

The CDR3 here is CASNQPGQGQETQYF. In nucleotides, the CDR3 is TGTGCCAGCAATCAACCGGGACAGGGACAAGAGACCCAGTACTTC. The chain links TRBV28 to TRBJ2-5; TRBD1 agrees at 9 bases. The CDR3 length is 15 residues. The trim removed 7 bases at V and 2 bases at J, leaving 8 bases unmatched. Germline V gives CDR1 MDHEN, CDR2 SYDVKM.

The V call is TRBV9, the J call TRBJ1-5, with D uncertain. The CDR3 totals 16 residues. CDR1 and CDR2 from the germline V gene are SGDLS and YYNGEE. V dropped 0 bases and J dropped 2 bases, with 12 bases sitting between them. CDR3 amino acids: CASSVGPAEGNQPQHF. CDR3 DNA sequence: TGTGCCAGCAGCGTAGGCCCAGCGGAGGGCAATCAGCCCCAGCATTTT.

V is TRBV7-8 and J is TRBJ1-6, with no clear D. There are 16 residues in the CDR3. In germline, CDR1 is SGHVS, CDR2 FQNEAQ. Trimming left V 0 bases short and J 5 bases short, with 11 bases between. The CDR3 DNA reads as TGTGCCAGCAGCTTAGCGGACCGCAGGAATAATTCACCCCTCCACTTT. It codes for CASSLADRRNNSPLHF.

This chain connects TRBV11-2 to TRBJ1-1; D call uncertain. Germline V gene lookup returns CDR1 SGHAT and CDR2 FQNNGV. The V end was cut by 2 bases, the J end by 2 bases, with 6 bases between. The CDR3 is 13 residues long. CDR3 sequence: CASSLKVNTEAFF. For the CDR3, the DNA is TGTGCCAGCAGCTTAAAGGTAAACACTGAAGCTTTCTTT.

The chain recombines TRBV7-3 with TRBJ2-2, with no clear D. The germline V and J ends were trimmed by 0 bases and 7 bases, with 9 bases remaining between them. The CDR3 has 14 residues. Germline lookup yields CDR1 SGHTA and CDR2 FQGTGA. CDR3 residues: CASSLTDSHGELFF. The CDR3 DNA sequence: TGTGCCAGCAGCTTAACGGATAGCCACGGGGAGCTGTTTTTT.

Only a few counts were recorded for this clone. The chain recombines TRBV19 with TRBJ1-5; D might be TRBD1 (6 bases). The CDR3 sequence is 14 residues long. The germline V gene has CDR1 LNHDA and CDR2 SQIVND (reference sequence). V lost 4 bases and J 2 bases, leaving 9 bases between the germline ends. The CDR3 DNA sequence: TGTGCCAGTAGTACACAGGGTGGCAATCAGCCCCAGCATTTT. Translation gives CASSTQGGNQPQHF. Full variable domain (outside the CDR3, taken from reference TRBV19 and TRBJ1-5): DGGITQSPKYLFRKEGQNVTLSCEQNLNHDAMYWYRQDPGQGLRLIYYSQIVNDFQKGDIAEGYSVSREKKESFPLTVTSAQKNPTAFYLCASSTQGGNQPQHFGDGTRLSIL.

The rearrangement joins TRBV4-3 to TRBJ2-3, with D possibly being TRBD1 (5 bases). Trimming left V 1 base short and J 0 bases short, with 14 bases between. The CDR3 extends over 17 amino acids. Germline V gene lookup returns CDR1 LGHNA and CDR2 YSLEER. CDR3 protein: CASSQGRRTTSTDTQYF. Here the CDR3 DNA reads TGCGCCAGCAGCCAAGGCCGCCGGACAACTAGCACAGATACGCAGTATTTT.

V gene TRBV28 combines with J gene TRBJ1-5; D gene unclear. Germline CDR1 reads MDHEN; CDR2 reads SYDVKM. V shed 5 bases and J shed 5 bases, with 10 bases lying between them. The CDR3 length is 13 residues. The CDR3 nucleotides read TGTGCCAGCAGTGGGCCGACTTATCAGCCCCAGCATTTT. It encodes CASSGPTYQPQHF.

CDR3 sequence reads: CASSGLSSYEQYF. The CDR3 DNA follows: TGTGCCAGTTCCGGGTTAAGCTCCTACGAGCAGTACTTC. The V call is TRBV19, the J call TRBJ2-7; D unresolved. There are 13 residues in the CDR3. V gave up 8 bases and J gave up 0 bases, with 11 bases separating them. Looked up from germline, CDR1 is LNHDA and CDR2 is SQIVND (reference sequence).

The chain has TRBV19 and TRBJ2-1; a weak D match, TRBD1 (6 bases). V was trimmed by 3 bases and J by 10 bases, leaving 7 bases between them. The CDR3 is made up of 11 amino acids. The germline V gene has CDR1 LNHDA and CDR2 SQIVND (reference sequence). The CDR3: CASSIRGEQFF. As DNA, the CDR3 is TGTGCCAGTAGTATTAGGGGGGAGCAGTTCTTC.

V is TRBV27 and J is TRBJ2-3; maybe TRBD1 (5 bases). V lost 2 bases and J 0 bases, leaving 9 bases between the germline ends. The CDR3 consists of 15 residues. In germline, CDR1 is MNHEY, CDR2 SMNVEV (reference sequence). CDR3 in DNA: TGTGCCAGCAGTTTAAGCAGGGCAAGCACAGATACGCAGTATTTT. It translates to CASSLSRASTDTQYF.

The chain couples TRBV27 to TRBJ2-5; 7 bases are a match to TRBD1. The CDR3 has 15 amino acids. V lost 6 bases, J lost 3 bases, and 10 bases stayed unmatched. CDR1 MNHEY and CDR2 SMNVEV come from the germline V gene (reference sequence). The CDR3 region has the DNA TGTGCCAGCAGGTCCGAAAAGGGGGCCAAAGAGACCCAGTACTTC. It encodes CASRSEKGAKETQYF.

The rearrangement uses TRBV2 and TRBJ2-7, with 9 bases aligning to TRBD1. CDR3 length: 16 amino acids. V was pared by 4 bases and J by 3 bases, with 10 bases of the junction left unmatched. Germline lookup yields CDR1 SNHLY and CDR2 FYNNEI. The CDR3 DNA reads as TGTGCCAGCAGTGGCAACCGGGACAGGGATTTCTACGAGCAGTACTTC. Encoded protein: CASSGNRDRDFYEQYF.

The rearrangement links TRBV4-1 to TRBJ2-3; TRBD2 might be the D (6 bases). Germline V gene sequence: CDR1 MGHRA, CDR2 YSYEKL. The CDR3 totals 16 residues. The V end lost 5 bases, the J end lost 0 bases, and 15 bases lay between the germline ends. CDR3: CASSTGVESSTDTQYF. CDR3 DNA: TGCGCCAGCAGCACGGGGGTAGAAAGTAGCACAGATACGCAGTATTTT.

The chain is built from TRBV7-9 and TRBJ1-2, with a weak D call TRBD1 (6 bases). Trimming left V 5 bases short and J 8 bases short, with 9 bases between. This CDR3 is 11 amino acids long. CDR1 is SEHNR and CDR2 is FQNEAQ in the germline V gene (reference sequence). The CDR3 DNA is TGTGCCAGCAGCCGTACAGGGGGCTACACCTTC. The encoded protein is CASSRTGGYTF.

V usage is TRBV28 and J usage is TRBJ2-7; possible D gene TRBD2, 6 bases. Deletions cut 11 bases from V and 2 bases from J, with 16 bases between. The germline V gene has CDR1 MDHEN and CDR2 SYDVKM. This CDR3 contains 13 residues. CDR3 nucleotide sequence: TGTGCCGCCAACGGGGGTTTCCCCTACGAGCAGTACTTC. It translates to CAANGGFPYEQYF.

This clone came up a few times. The chain has TRBV7-6 and TRBJ1-6, with a possible D match to TRBD1 (6 bases). Trimming took 4 bases from V and 6 from J, leaving 10 bases between them. Looked up from germline, CDR1 is SGHVS and CDR2 is FNYEAQ. The CDR3 is 14 amino acids. CDR3 protein: CASSYKDSNSPLHF. The CDR3 nucleotides are TGTGCCAGCAGCTACAAGGACAGTAATTCACCCCTCCACTTT.

This sequence joins TRBV7-2 and TRBJ2-7; TRBD1 or TRBD2 may be the D gene (5 bases each). The length of the CDR3 is 14 residues. Germline CDR1 and CDR2: SGHTA and FQGNSA. Trimming pared 5 bases from V and 10 bases from J, leaving 21 bases between. This CDR3 reads CASSPPGRRNFQYF. CDR3 nucleotide sequence: TGTGCCAGCAGCCCACCGGGACGGCGAAACTTTCAGTACTTC.

This chain connects TRBV11-2 to TRBJ2-7; D is perhaps TRBD1 (5 bases). Germline lookup yields CDR1 SGHAT and CDR2 FQNNGV. CDR3 length equals 14 residues. The germline V and J ends were trimmed by 0 bases and 3 bases, with 9 bases remaining between them. The CDR3 is CASSLEQAIYEQYF. The CDR3 nucleotides are TGTGCCAGCAGCTTAGAACAGGCAATCTACGAGCAGTACTTC.

V gene TRBV6-1 combines with J gene TRBJ2-1, with 9 bases lining up with TRBD2. The CDR3 consists of 14 residues. Germline-derived CDR1 and CDR2 are MNHNS and SASEGT. V was pared by 2 bases and J by 12 bases, with 8 bases of the junction left unmatched. The CDR3 reads CASSEPQRGDLQFF. The CDR3 DNA reads as TGTGCCAGCAGTGAACCCCAGCGGGGGGACTTGCAGTTCTTC.

The genes are TRBV4-3 and TRBJ2-7; no reliable D call. The CDR3 is made up of 17 amino acids. V lost 0 bases and J 4 bases, leaving 19 bases between the germline ends. From germline, CDR1 is LGHNA and CDR2 YSLEER. The CDR3 region is CASSQDRIGFGQYEQYF. In nucleotides, the CDR3 is TGCGCCAGCAGCCAAGATCGAATCGGGTTCGGGCAGTACGAGCAGTACTTC.

This chain uses TRBV29-1 with TRBJ2-7; D possibly corresponds to TRBD1 (5 bases). From germline, CDR1 is SQVTM and CDR2 ANQGSEA. The CDR3 is made up of 13 amino acids. Trimming stripped 5 bases from V and 1 base from J, with 12 bases between. CDR3 in DNA: TGCAGCGTTCTGTCAGGGCGGTCCTACGAGCAGTACTTC. It encodes CSVLSGRSYEQYF.

The chain links TRBV28 to TRBJ1-1; D uncertain. The germline gives CDR1 MDHEN, CDR2 SYDVKM. Trimming removed 8 bases at V and 1 base at J, with 5 bases between. This CDR3 contains 11 residues. CDR3 in amino acids: CASVQNTEAFF. The CDR3 DNA follows: TGTGCCAGCGTCCAGAACACTGAAGCTTTCTTT.

The chain has TRBV7-2 and TRBJ2-7, with TRBD1 as a possible D gene (5 bases). Trimming took 0 bases from V and 2 from J, leaving 8 bases between them. CDR1 SGHTA and CDR2 FQGNSA come from the germline V gene. The CDR3 loop spans 14 amino acids. CDR3 in amino acids: CASSLASGPYEQYF. The CDR3 DNA reads TGTGCCAGCAGCTTAGCATCAGGGCCCTACGAGCAGTACTTC.

This clone was observed a few times. This sequence joins TRBV6-5 and TRBJ1-5; D unresolved. CDR1 is MNHEY and CDR2 is SVGAGI in the germline V gene. V dropped 5 bases and J dropped 0 bases, with 5 bases sitting between them. The CDR3 runs 13 residues. The CDR3 loop is CASSLGSNQPQHF. The CDR3 region has the DNA TGTGCCAGCAGTCTAGGTAGCAATCAGCCCCAGCATTTT.

The chain joins TRBV5-4 to TRBJ1-2; D not certain. The ends were cut back, 0 bases at V and 3 bases at J, with 6 bases in the middle. Germline CDR1 is SGHNT and CDR2 is YYREEE (reference sequence). This CDR3 is 13 amino acids long. CDR3: CASSLVVDYGYTF. The CDR3 coding sequence is TGTGCCAGCAGCTTGGTCGTAGACTATGGCTACACCTTC.

This chain links TRBV6-5 with TRBJ1-5; D gene ambiguous. Deletions cut 5 bases from V and 7 bases from J, with 12 bases between. The CDR3 has 13 residues. CDR1 and CDR2 from the germline V gene are MNHEY and SVGAGI. The CDR3 is CASSPTRWQPQHF. CDR3 in DNA: TGTGCCAGCAGTCCGACCCGGTGGCAGCCCCAGCATTTT.